The 27 T cell receptor beta chains presented below share a single source sample, sequenced in a study of sequential checkpoint blockade in melanoma. As to treatment: randomized to nivolumab then ipilimumab (arm A) or the reverse (arm B). TCRdb keeps only in-frame clones here, not all; method: immunoSEQ multiplex PCR. This sample has roughly 16,000 clones; 60% to 75% occur once, and the top ten carry approximately 10%. Sample: CD8+ T cells sorted from blood (inferred from file names), taken from a patient given nivolumab and ipilimumab in sequence. The receptor set was obtained from a human donor with melanoma.

The V gene is TRBV19, the J gene TRBJ2-1, with 10 bases fitting TRBD2. Germline CDR1 LNHDA, CDR2 SQIVND (reference sequence). There are 14 residues in the CDR3. The V segment lost 3 bases and the J segment 8 bases; nucleotides outside the gene matches: 4. The CDR3 is CASSISGGAHEQFF. CDR3 nucleotide sequence: TGTGCCAGTAGTATCAGCGGGGGGGCCCATGAGCAGTTCTTC. The whole variable domain, filled in from reference TRBV19 and TRBJ2-1, reads DGGITQSPKYLFRKEGQNVTLSCEQNLNHDAMYWYRQDPGQGLRLIYYSQIVNDFQKGDIAEGYSVSREKKESFPLTVTSAQKNPTAFYLCASSISGGAHEQFFGPGTRLTVL.

This clone was observed a handful of times. The chain joins TRBV7-3 to TRBJ2-7; TRBD2 agrees at 8 bases. V was clipped by 6 bases and J by 4 bases; unmatched bases: 5. The CDR3 runs to 13 residues. Germline assignment: CDR1 SGHTA and CDR2 FQGTGA. The CDR3 sequence: CASSSLAGYEQYF. For the CDR3, the DNA is TGTGCCAGCAGTTCTTTAGCGGGATACGAGCAGTACTTC.

The chain recombines TRBV6-5 with TRBJ1-2; D remains unclear. The CDR3 runs 13 residues. Trimming stripped 0 bases from V and 2 bases from J, with 4 bases between. From germline, CDR1 is MNHEY and CDR2 SVGAGI. In nucleotides, the CDR3 is TGTGCCAGCAGTTACTCCAGGAACTATGGCTACACCTTC. Translated: CASSYSRNYGYTF.

This clone appeared a few times. Written as DNA, the CDR3 is TGTGCCAGCAGTGAGACAGGGGTTTATAGCAATCAGCCCCAGCATTTT. The encoded protein is CASSETGVYSNQPQHF. This chain uses TRBV6-1 with TRBJ1-5; 8 positions agree with TRBD1. CDR3 length equals 16 residues. In germline, CDR1 is MNHNS, CDR2 SASEGT. Unmatched junction bases numbered 4, after V lost 3 bases and J lost 0 bases.

The chain has TRBV30 and TRBJ1-1; D is unclear. The germline V gene has CDR1 GTSNPN and CDR2 SVGIG (reference sequence). The CDR3 covers 13 residues. V lost 0 bases and J 3 bases, leaving 8 bases between the germline ends. The CDR3 DNA sequence: TGTGCCTGGAGTGTACGAGGAGACACTGAAGCTTTCTTT. Translation gives CAWSVRGDTEAFF.

V and J are TRBV29-1 and TRBJ2-5; the match to TRBD2 covers 8 bases. The J call is in doubt because the DNA end fits TRBJ2-7 better. Per germline, CDR1 SQVTM and CDR2 ANQGSEA. The CDR3 has 12 amino acids. DNA for the CDR3: TGCAGCGCTGAGTTAGCGGGACTCGAGCAGTACTTC. This codes for CSAELAGLEQYF.

V usage is TRBV7-2 and J usage is TRBJ2-4; 8 bases fit TRBD2. Germline V gene sequence: CDR1 SGHTA, CDR2 FQGNSA. The CDR3 is made up of 16 amino acids. Trimming at V came to 5 bases and at J to 3 bases, leaving 9 bases not matched to a gene. CDR3 DNA: TGTGCCAGCAGCCCCGGACTAGCACACATCAAAAACATTCAGTACTTC. This encodes CASSPGLAHIKNIQYF.

The chain couples TRBV9 to TRBJ2-2; 8 bases align to TRBD2. Germline CDR1 and CDR2: SGDLS and YYNGEE. V was pared by 4 bases and J by 4 bases, with 12 bases of the junction left unmatched. This CDR3 has 17 amino acids. The CDR3 is CASSPYLSGSATGELFF. CDR3 bases: TGTGCCAGCAGCCCGTATCTGAGCGGGAGTGCCACCGGGGAGCTGTTTTTT.

This chain links TRBV27 with TRBJ2-7; TRBD2 might be the D (7 bases). CDR3 length: 15 amino acids. CDR1 is MNHEY and CDR2 is SMNVEV in the germline V gene (reference sequence). Trimming shortened V by 4 bases and J by 2 bases, and 15 bases separated the two germline ends. In DNA form, the CDR3 reads TGTGCCAGCAGTTACCGGGGGGCTTATCCCTACGAGCAGTACTTC. This translates into CASSYRGAYPYEQYF.

The V call is TRBV27, the J call TRBJ2-3; D perhaps matches TRBD1 (5 bases). With 8 bases removed from V and 8 bases from J, the gap between germline ends came to 14 bases. Germline V CDR1 and CDR2: MNHEY, SMNVEV (reference sequence). This CDR3 has 12 residues. The CDR3 nucleotides read TGTGCCAGCCTTGGATTAAGGGGTACGCAGTATTTT. This encodes CASLGLRGTQYF.

The J gene is TRBJ1-1, the V gene TRBV4-3; possible D gene TRBD1, 5 bases. CDR1 is LGHNA and CDR2 is YSLEER in the germline V gene. The CDR3 contains 15 residues. The V end was cut by 4 bases, the J end by 2 bases, with 14 bases between. The CDR3 nucleotides are TGCGCCAGCAGCCGAGGAGTTGACAGAAACACTGAAGCTTTCTTT. This encodes CASSRGVDRNTEAFF.

The chain links TRBV27 to TRBJ2-3; unclear D gene. Trimming shortened V by 1 base and J by 1 base, and 6 bases separated the two germline ends. Germline assignment: CDR1 MNHEY and CDR2 SMNVEV (reference sequence). The CDR3 sequence is 14 residues long. As DNA, the CDR3 is TGTGCCAGCAGTTTATGGCAGGGCACAGATACGCAGTATTTT. It yields the protein CASSLWQGTDTQYF.

In this sample, this clone turned up a few times. This chain links TRBV4-2 with TRBJ2-7, with a tentative D call TRBD1 (5 bases). CDR1 and CDR2 from the germline V gene are LGHNA and YNFKEQ. The CDR3 is made up of 16 amino acids. With 1 base removed from V and 5 bases from J, the gap between germline ends came to 18 bases. The CDR3 region has the DNA TGTGCCAGCAGCCAAGGAGATATCAGGGAAGGAAACGAGCAGTACTTC. It codes for CASSQGDIREGNEQYF.

V and J are TRBV21-1 and TRBJ2-7; the table names TRBD2, a call not compared with the DNA. TRBV21-1 constitutes a pseudogene. The CDR3 has 18 amino acids. The CDR3 DNA reads TGTGCCAGCAGCAAAGCGCTACTAGCGGGGCCCGTTTTCTACGAGCAGTACTTC. It specifies CASSKALLAGPVFYEQYF.

The chain couples TRBV4-1 to TRBJ1-2; possible D gene TRBD1, 5 bases. The length of the CDR3 is 14 residues. The V end was cut by 1 base, the J end by 4 bases, with 10 bases between. CDR1 and CDR2 (germline): MGHRA, YSYEKL. The CDR3 region is CASSQGREGYGYTF. The CDR3 DNA is TGCGCCAGCAGCCAAGGCAGGGAGGGCTATGGCTACACCTTC.

V gene TRBV7-9 combines with J gene TRBJ2-5; 8 bases are a match to TRBD2. This CDR3 contains 14 residues. Unmatched junction bases numbered 6, after V lost 4 bases and J lost 5 bases. Germline loops: CDR1 SEHNR, CDR2 FQNEAQ (reference sequence). CDR3 sequence reads: CASSSVGLGETQYF. DNA of the CDR3: TGTGCCAGCAGCTCCGTGGGACTAGGGGAGACCCAGTACTTC.

The chain couples TRBV9 to TRBJ2-5, with D possibly being TRBD1 (5 bases). The end of the DNA is better explained by TRBJ2-7, so the J call may be wrong. The CDR3 covers 14 residues. CDR1 is SGDLS and CDR2 is YYNGEE in the germline V gene. The CDR3 coding sequence is TGTGCCAGCAGCGCCTCGACAGCTTCCTACGAGCAGTACTTC. It specifies CASSASTASYEQYF.

The rearrangement links TRBV5-1 to TRBJ2-2, with a tentative D call TRBD1 (5 bases). Germline loops: CDR1 SGHRS, CDR2 YFSETQ. Trimming shortened V by 4 bases and J by 0 bases, and 13 bases separated the two germline ends. The CDR3 has 16 amino acids. This CDR3 is CASSGFRGTNTGELFF. CDR3 sequence (DNA): TGCGCCAGCAGCGGGTTTAGGGGCACGAACACCGGGGAGCTGTTTTTT.

This rearrangement joins TRBV4-1 to TRBJ2-5; 9 nucleotides line up with TRBD2. The CDR3 spans 17 residues. V was pared by 0 bases and J by 2 bases, with 7 bases of the junction left unmatched. CDR1 and CDR2 from the germline V gene are MGHRA and YSYEKL. The CDR3 region is CASSQEGAGGRQETQYF. DNA for the CDR3: TGCGCCAGCAGCCAAGAAGGAGCGGGGGGCCGTCAAGAGACCCAGTACTTC.

The chain combines TRBV28 with TRBJ1-6, with 11 bases lining up with TRBD1. The CDR3 length is 19 residues. CDR1 is MDHEN and CDR2 is SYDVKM in the germline V gene. Trimming took 2 bases from V and 0 from J; bases not matched to a gene: 6. CDR3 sequence reads: CASSLGTGGPSSYNSPLHF. For the CDR3, the DNA is TGTGCCAGCAGTTTAGGGACAGGGGGTCCTAGCTCCTATAATTCACCCCTCCACTTT.

CDR3: CASSEGGSGYEQYF. The CDR3 DNA reads TGTGCCAGCAGTGAAGGCGGGAGCGGGTACGAGCAGTACTTC. The chain couples TRBV2 to TRBJ2-7; 7 nucleotides align to TRBD2. Unmatched junction bases numbered 4, after V lost 1 base and J lost 4 bases. Germline CDR1 is SNHLY and CDR2 is FYNNEI. The CDR3 is made up of 14 amino acids.

In its sample, this clone was seen a few times. This chain connects TRBV5-6 to TRBJ1-2; D ambiguous. V dropped 0 bases and J dropped 2 bases, with 5 bases sitting between them. This CDR3 is 13 amino acids long. From germline, CDR1 is SGHDT and CDR2 YYEEEE. The CDR3 here is CASSLGRNYGYTF. The CDR3 nucleotides are TGTGCCAGCAGCTTGGGGCGGAACTATGGCTACACCTTC.

J is TRBJ2-1 and V is TRBV4-3; 9 positions agree with TRBD2. Germline CDR1 and CDR2: LGHNA and YSLEER. J lost 8 bases, V lost 1 base, and 9 bases had no gene match. The CDR3 has 16 amino acids. CDR3 sequence reads: CASSQVSREGLDEQFF. In DNA form, the CDR3 reads TGCGCCAGCAGCCAAGTCTCGCGGGAGGGCCTCGATGAGCAGTTCTTC.

The rearrangement links TRBV28 to TRBJ2-7, with a possible D match to TRBD2 (6 bases). The germline gives CDR1 MDHEN, CDR2 SYDVKM. V shed 2 bases and J shed 5 bases, with 10 bases lying between them. This CDR3 is 13 amino acids long. The CDR3 is CASSLGGSNEQYF. The CDR3 DNA follows: TGTGCCAGCAGTTTAGGGGGGAGTAACGAGCAGTACTTC.

This chain joins TRBV4-3 and TRBJ1-6; D not certain. V gave up 1 base and J gave up 2 bases, with 9 bases separating them. CDR1 and CDR2 (germline): LGHNA, YSLEER. The CDR3 sequence is 16 residues long. The CDR3 loop is CASSQGAATYNSPLHF. In DNA form, the CDR3 reads TGCGCCAGCAGCCAAGGGGCAGCTACCTATAATTCACCCCTCCACTTT.

V usage is TRBV7-3 and J usage is TRBJ2-2; 10 bases line up with TRBD2. CDR1 is SGHTA and CDR2 is FQGTGA in the germline V gene. Losses at the gene ends were 0 bases for V and 7 bases for J; bases not matched to a gene: 2. The CDR3 loop spans 15 amino acids. This CDR3 reads CASSLTAGGFGELFF. The CDR3 coding sequence is TGTGCCAGCAGCTTAACAGCGGGGGGGTTCGGGGAGCTGTTTTTT.

The chain has TRBV11-3 and TRBJ2-1; TRBD2 is a possible D gene (7 bases). Germline CDR1 SGHNT, CDR2 YENEEA. V was pared by 1 base and J by 10 bases, with 14 bases between. The CDR3 has 14 residues. CDR3 protein: CASSLGGGPWEQFF. The CDR3 coding sequence is TGTGCCAGCAGCTTAGGGGGGGGGCCCTGGGAGCAGTTCTTC.